This T cell receptor (beta chain) was sequenced during a study of blood T cell repertoires in COVID-19. Study-level information: The cDNA or gDNA used as material had been derived from T cells, B-cell-depleted T cells, or PBMCs.

Germline loops: CDR1 SGHKS, CDR2 YYEKEE (reference sequence). Trimming took off 5 bases at V and 4 bases at J, with 12 bases between the two ends. The CDR3 is made up of 13 amino acids. Data came from immunoSEQ multiplex PCR; TCRdb stores just in-frame clones and leaves some out. The table lists about 190,000 clones, roughly 79% of them singletons. The TCR sequence derives from a man aged 55 to 70 with active or convalescent COVID-19. The chain carries TRBV5-5 and TRBJ2-5; possible D gene TRBD2, 6 bases. Sequencing used peripheral blood. CDR3 in DNA: TGTGCCAGCAGTAGGGACTTTAGAGAGACCCAGTACTTC. Protein: CASSRDFRETQYF.